The TCR beta chain under discussion was sequenced for a study of T cells in Graves' hyperthyroidism and ophthalmopathy. Findings of the study overall: Clonotypes that were expanded in thyroid above 0.001 mostly appeared in blood too.

On this clonotype: As yet, its antigen is unknown.

Regions amplified from RNA transcripts were the TCR beta CDR3 regions. An initial round of RT-PCR targeting the TCR CDR3 relied on the HTBI primer set. From the multiplex PCR reads, TCRdb called clonotypes with MiXCR, one entry per CDR3 protein. The sample contains approximately 600,000 distinct CDR3 sequences, approximately 14% of which appear only once. On the basis of clinical symptoms, serum thyroxine and TRAb, thyroid ultrasound and orbital computed tomography, diagnoses were made. The PBMCs studied were ones that came from 8.5 to 10 ml fresh peripheral blood. Between the trimmed V and J ends, which lost 3 bases and 0 bases, there was a span of 11 bases. The CDR3 runs 15 residues. Germline V gives CDR1 SGHVS, CDR2 FQNEAQ.

The specimen was blood. The clonotype was recovered from a woman aged 40-49 years with Graves' ophthalmopathy. This sequence joins TRBV7-8 and TRBJ1-2, with a weak D call TRBD1 (6 bases). The chain's CDR3 is CASSLRTEANYGYTF. CDR3 nucleotide sequence: TGTGCCAGCAGCTTGAGGACAGAAGCTAACTATGGCTACACCTTC. Using reference TRBV7-8 and TRBJ1-2 for the parts outside the CDR3, the full variable domain is GAGVSQSPRYKVAKRGQDVALRCDPISGHVSLFWYQQALGQGPEFLTYFQNEAQLDKSGLPSDRFFAERPEGSVSTLKIQRTQQEDSAVYLCASSLRTEANYGYTFGSGTRLTVV.